This entry lists 28 T cell receptor beta chains sequenced from one sample in a study of blood T cell repertoires in COVID-19. The table came from immunoSEQ multiplex PCR; TCRdb's copy has only in-frame clones and leaves some out. Of about 180,000 clones listed, under 85% are singletons. Sequenced: peripheral blood. The receptors derive from a woman in her seventies with COVID-19, enrolled during active disease.

This chain connects TRBV3-1 (or the pseudogene TRBV3-2) to TRBJ2-7; D not certain. The germline V gene encodes CDR1 LGHDT and CDR2 YNNKEL (reference sequence). The CDR3 covers 13 residues. Trimming took off 1 base at V and 3 bases at J, with 7 bases between the two ends. CDR3 region: CASSQGWSYEQYF. The CDR3 nucleotides read TGTGCCAGCAGCCAAGGCTGGAGCTACGAGCAGTACTTC.

The rearrangement joins TRBV13 to TRBJ2-1; 8 bases agree with TRBD2. The CDR3 contains 18 residues. The germline gives CDR1 PRHDT, CDR2 FYEKMQ (reference sequence). Trimming at V came to 3 bases and at J to 4 bases, leaving 14 bases not matched to a gene. CDR3 in amino acids: CASSFGGAPQHFYNEQFF. CDR3 sequence (DNA): TGTGCCAGCAGCTTCGGGGGGGCTCCCCAACATTTTTACAATGAGCAGTTCTTC.

The chain uses TRBV2 and TRBJ2-2, with TRBD1 matching 7 bases. Germline values: CDR1 SNHLY, CDR2 FYNNEI. The CDR3 has 14 amino acids. V lost 6 bases, J lost 4 bases, and 5 bases stayed unmatched. CDR3 amino acids: CASRAGGFTGELFF. The CDR3 DNA reads as TGTGCCAGCAGGGCAGGGGGTTTCACCGGGGAGCTGTTTTTT.

The chain links TRBV18 to TRBJ1-3; D gene ambiguous. V lost 3 bases and J lost 0, with 9 bases in between. The CDR3 contains 15 residues. Germline CDR1 KGHSH, CDR2 LQKENI. For the CDR3, the DNA is TGTGCCAGCTCACCCTATCTCGACTCTGGAAACACCATATATTTT. This translates into CASSPYLDSGNTIYF.

The rearrangement joins TRBV3-1 (or the pseudogene TRBV3-2) to TRBJ2-2; possibly TRBD2 for D (5 bases). The CDR3 has 15 amino acids. V lost 2 bases, J lost 7 bases, and 14 bases lay in between. Germline-derived CDR1 and CDR2 are LGHDT and YNNKEL (reference sequence). DNA of the CDR3: TGTGCCAGCAGCCAACATGGAGGCGAGGGCGGGGAGCTGTTTTTT. Protein: CASSQHGGEGGELFF.

The chain carries TRBV4-1 and TRBJ2-7; D unclear. Germline CDR1 and CDR2: MGHRA and YSYEKL. This CDR3 contains 14 residues. V was clipped by 1 base and J by 0 bases, with 7 bases between them. The CDR3 spells CASSQGARSYEQYF. CDR3 coding DNA: TGCGCCAGCAGCCAAGGGGCTCGCTCCTACGAGCAGTACTTC.

The DNA of the CDR3 is TGTGCCACCAGTGATTCCGACTTGGATAGCAATCAGCCCCAGCATTTT. Translated: CATSDSDLDSNQPQHF. This sequence joins TRBV24-1 and TRBJ1-5; unclear D gene. CDR1 KGHDR and CDR2 SFDVKD come from the germline V gene. With 2 bases removed from V and 0 bases from J, the gap between germline ends came to 10 bases. This CDR3 is 16 amino acids long.

V and J are TRBV7-9 and TRBJ1-3, with 8 bases aligning to TRBD1. V lost 2 bases, J lost 0 bases, and 3 bases stayed unmatched. Germline assignment: CDR1 SEHNR and CDR2 FQNEAQ (reference sequence). The CDR3 covers 16 residues. CDR3 in amino acids: CASSLTTGGSGNTIYF. CDR3 DNA sequence: TGTGCCAGCAGCTTAACAACAGGGGGCTCTGGAAACACCATATATTTT.

The chain recombines TRBV10-1 with TRBJ2-2; 9 bases are a match to TRBD1. Trimming at V came to 5 bases and at J to 2 bases, leaving 6 bases not matched to a gene. CDR3 length: 16 amino acids. The germline gives CDR1 WNHNN, CDR2 SYGVQD (reference sequence). The CDR3 spells CASSTTGGSNTGELFF. As DNA, the CDR3 is TGCGCCAGCAGTACTACAGGGGGCTCTAACACCGGGGAGCTGTTTTTT.

V gene TRBV7-2 combines with J gene TRBJ2-3; 9 bases are a match to TRBD1. The CDR3 contains 14 residues. The ends lost 7 bases at V and 4 bases at J; junction bases unmatched: 6. Germline CDR1 and CDR2: SGHTA and FQGNSA. The CDR3 protein is CASTTGGRPDTQYF. Written as DNA, the CDR3 is TGTGCCAGCACGACAGGGGGACGTCCAGATACGCAGTATTTT.

The chain recombines TRBV21-1 with TRBJ2-4; the DNA was not used to check the table's D call, TRBD2. TRBV21-1 constitutes a pseudogene. The CDR3 runs to 17 residues. The DNA of the CDR3 is TGTGCCAGCAGCAAATTGGTAGCCAATTTAGCCAAAAACATTCAGTACTTC. Encoded protein: CASSKLVANLAKNIQYF.

The chain combines TRBV5-6 with TRBJ1-6, with a possible D match to TRBD1 (5 bases). The germline CDR1 and CDR2 sequences are SGHDT and YYEEEE. Trimming stripped 2 bases from V and 7 bases from J, with 7 bases between. The CDR3 runs 13 residues. The chain's CDR3 is CASSFDRNSPLHF. CDR3 nucleotides: TGTGCCAGCAGCTTCGACAGAAATTCACCCCTCCACTTT.

The chain combines TRBV13 with TRBJ1-1, with a possible D match to TRBD1 (5 bases). Trimming pared 3 bases from V and 7 bases from J, leaving 12 bases between. The germline V gene has CDR1 PRHDT and CDR2 FYEKMQ (reference sequence). This CDR3 region has 13 residues. DNA for the CDR3: TGTGCCAGCAGCTTTCAGGGTAGGGATGAAGCTTTCTTT. Its translation is CASSFQGRDEAFF. The full variable domain, in which reference TRBV13 and TRBJ1-1 provide the parts outside the CDR3, is AAGVIQSPRHLIKEKRETATLKCYPIPRHDTVYWYQQGPGQDPQFLISFYEKMQSDKGSIPDRFSAQQFSDYHSELNMSSLELGDSALYFCASSFQGRDEAFFGQGTRLTVV.

This chain links TRBV7-9 with TRBJ1-5, with 7 positions matching TRBD1. Germline V lookup: CDR1 SEHNR, CDR2 FQNEAQ (reference sequence). The V gene end was trimmed by 3 bases and the J gene end by 0 bases; junction bases not matched to a gene: 5. This CDR3 region has 16 residues. The CDR3 nucleotides are TGTGCCAGCAGCTTCTGGACAGGCACTAGCAATCAGCCCCAGCATTTT. It codes for CASSFWTGTSNQPQHF.

The V gene is TRBV20-1, the J gene TRBJ2-7, with a possible D match to TRBD1 (6 bases). This CDR3 is built from 11 residues. Germline CDR1 reads DFQATT; CDR2 reads SNEGSKA (reference sequence). Trimming removed 3 bases from V and 5 bases from J, with 8 bases in between. The CDR3 DNA reads as TGCAGTGCTAGCCGACAGGACGAGCAGTACTTC. This translates into CSASRQDEQYF.

The chain combines TRBV3-1 (or the pseudogene TRBV3-2) with TRBJ2-2, with D uncertain. The germline V and J ends were trimmed by 0 bases and 0 bases, with 5 bases remaining between them. The length of the CDR3 is 15 residues. The germline gives CDR1 LGHDT, CDR2 YNNKEL (reference sequence). The CDR3 region is CASSQDNPNTGELFF. CDR3 in DNA: TGTGCCAGCAGCCAAGATAATCCGAACACCGGGGAGCTGTTTTTT.

CDR3 in DNA: TGTGCCACCAGTGCCGGACAGGGGTTTGGCTACACCTTC. Encoded protein: CATSAGQGFGYTF. This chain joins TRBV24-1 and TRBJ1-2, with 9 bases lining up with TRBD1. J was trimmed by 7 bases and V by 5 bases; bases with no gene match: 4. This CDR3 contains 13 residues. Germline V gene sequence: CDR1 KGHDR, CDR2 SFDVKD.

This clone was found a few times. V usage is TRBV5-6 and J usage is TRBJ1-2; D remains unclear. Germline V lookup: CDR1 SGHDT, CDR2 YYEEEE. The CDR3 is made up of 13 amino acids. Trimming left V 3 bases short and J 6 bases short, with 12 bases between. CDR3 nucleotide sequence: TGTGCCAGCAGCTACGCCGGTACTAATGGCTACACCTTC. This encodes CASSYAGTNGYTF.

This clone was picked up a small number of times. The rearrangement joins TRBV9 to TRBJ2-7, with D possibly matching TRBD1 (5 bases). V shed 5 bases and J shed 1 base, with 19 bases lying between them. This CDR3 spans 16 amino acids. In germline, CDR1 is SGDLS, CDR2 YYNGEE. The CDR3 region is CASSPSGRASSYEQYF. CDR3 coding DNA: TGTGCCAGCAGTCCCTCGGGCAGGGCTTCTTCCTACGAGCAGTACTTC.

This chain links TRBV3-1 (or the pseudogene TRBV3-2) with TRBJ2-1; 15 positions match TRBD2. This CDR3 has 14 residues. Per germline, CDR1 LGHDT and CDR2 YNNKEL (reference sequence). With 1 base clipped from V and 15 bases from J, the junction kept 4 bases outside the gene matches. CDR3 nucleotides: TGTGCCAGCAGCCAAGGGACTAGCGGGAGGGCCTTGTTCTTC. It codes for CASSQGTSGRALFF.

V gene TRBV5-1 combines with J gene TRBJ1-1; TRBD1 matches at 7 bases. The CDR3 covers 14 residues. In germline, CDR1 is SGHRS, CDR2 YFSETQ. Trimming took 5 bases from V and 1 from J; bases not matched to a gene: 5. CDR3 sequence: CASRSGTENTEAFF. The CDR3 DNA reads as TGCGCCAGCAGGTCCGGGACAGAGAACACTGAAGCTTTCTTT.

The rearrangement uses TRBV7-2 and TRBJ1-1, with 7 nucleotides matching TRBD1. Germline V CDR1 and CDR2: SGHTA, FQGNSA. This CDR3 is 13 amino acids long. Losses at the gene ends were 5 bases for V and 8 bases for J; bases not matched to a gene: 8. CDR3 loop: CASSQRGGNEAFF. DNA for the CDR3: TGTGCCAGCAGCCAGAGAGGGGGCAACGAAGCTTTCTTT.

The J gene is TRBJ2-7, the V gene TRBV7-3; 9 bases match TRBD1. In germline, CDR1 is SGHTA, CDR2 FQGTGA. V was pared by 3 bases and J by 2 bases, with 5 bases of the junction left unmatched. This CDR3 region has 15 residues. The CDR3 region has the DNA TGTGCCAGCAGCTTGGGTACAGGGGGCCCCTACGAGCAGTACTTC. Amino acid sequence: CASSLGTGGPYEQYF.

The chain links TRBV30 to TRBJ1-2; tentatively, D is TRBD1 (6 bases). The length of the CDR3 is 14 residues. The V end lost 2 bases, the J end lost 3 bases, and 13 bases lay between the germline ends. CDR1 and CDR2 (germline): GTSNPN, SVGIG (reference sequence). The CDR3 reads CAWSHDRTYYGYTF. The CDR3 DNA sequence: TGTGCCTGGAGTCATGACAGGACGTACTATGGCTACACCTTC. Based on the CDR3 plus reference TRBV30 and TRBJ1-2, the full variable domain is SQTIHQWPATLVQPVGSPLSLECTVEGTSNPNLYWYRQAAGRGLQLLFYSVGIGQISSEVPQNLSASRPQDRQFILSSKKLLLSDSGFYLCAWSHDRTYYGYTFGSGTRLTVV.

This chain connects TRBV4-3 to TRBJ1-1; the D gene is possibly TRBD1 (5 bases). V shed 0 bases and J shed 11 bases, with 22 bases lying between them. CDR1 and CDR2 (germline): LGHNA, YSLEER. The CDR3 covers 16 residues. CDR3 residues: CASSQDSDPSLGGAFF. DNA of the CDR3: TGCGCCAGCAGCCAAGATTCCGACCCTTCCCTCGGGGGGGCTTTCTTT.

The chain is built from TRBV4-3 and TRBJ2-7; 8 bases fit TRBD2. J gave up 0 bases and V 0 bases, and 4 bases lay outside the gene matches. CDR3 length: 16 amino acids. Germline CDR1 and CDR2: LGHNA and YSLEER. DNA of the CDR3: TGCGCCAGCAGCCAAGATTCCAGCGGGAGCTCCTACGAGCAGTACTTC. It specifies CASSQDSSGSSYEQYF.

V is TRBV5-1 and J is TRBJ2-5; D possibly corresponds to TRBD1 (5 bases). V lost 0 bases and J lost 0, with 9 bases in between. The CDR3 is made up of 15 amino acids. Germline values: CDR1 SGHRS, CDR2 YFSETQ. The CDR3 loop reads CASSLGQMYQETQYF. The CDR3 nucleotides read TGCGCCAGCAGCTTGGGACAGATGTACCAAGAGACCCAGTACTTC.

V is TRBV28 and J is TRBJ1-4, with TRBD1 identical over 10 bases. Trimming at V came to 7 bases and at J to 3 bases, leaving 11 bases not matched to a gene. This CDR3 is built from 17 residues. Germline CDR1 and CDR2: MDHEN and SYDVKM. The CDR3 DNA reads as TGTGCCAGCATTATGGGAGGGACAGGGGTGGCTAATGAAAAACTGTTTTTT. It translates to CASIMGGTGVANEKLFF.